This T cell receptor (beta chain) was identified in a study of T-cell reconstitution after alpha-beta-depleted transplantation in children. Unique molecular identifiers were built into the TCRbeta library. TCRdb fed the PCR reads into MiXCR, producing one record per CDR3 protein. The sample lists about 110,000 distinct CDR3 sequences; approximately 10% were seen once. Overall study findings and caveats: Some patients showed high day-60 TCRbeta diversity, which derived from surviving recipient T cells and thymic progenitors.

In the case of this clonotype: Its specificity is not known.

The sample consisted of PBMCs, taken before TCRalphabeta/CD19-depleted stem cell transplant. The source of this sequence is a boy aged 2 to 9 with acute lymphoblastic leukemia, due to receive a stem cell transplant.

CDR3 loop: CASSPGAARLRSEAFF. The DNA for the CDR3 is TGTGCCAGCAGCCCCGGGGCGGCCCGGTTAAGATCTGAAGCTTTCTTT. The V and J genes are TRBV3-1 and TRBJ1-1, with a possible D match to TRBD1 (5 bases). Germline CDR1 LGHDT, CDR2 YNNKEL (reference sequence). V lost 4 bases and J lost 6, with 21 bases in between. CDR3 size: 16 residues.